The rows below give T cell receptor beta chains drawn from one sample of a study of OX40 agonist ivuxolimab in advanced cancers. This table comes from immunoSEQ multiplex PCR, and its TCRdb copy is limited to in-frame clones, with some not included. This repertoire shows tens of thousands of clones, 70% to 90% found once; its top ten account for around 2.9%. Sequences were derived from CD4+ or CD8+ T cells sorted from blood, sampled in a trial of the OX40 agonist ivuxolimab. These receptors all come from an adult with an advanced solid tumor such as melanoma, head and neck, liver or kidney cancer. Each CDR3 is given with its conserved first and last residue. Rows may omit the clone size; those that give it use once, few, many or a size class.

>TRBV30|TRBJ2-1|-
CAWRTSERSYNEQFF
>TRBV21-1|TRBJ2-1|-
CASSNGGYWTRRPYNEQFF
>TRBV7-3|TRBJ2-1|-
CASSPAGTRYNEQFF
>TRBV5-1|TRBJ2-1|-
CASSLDHNHYNEQFF
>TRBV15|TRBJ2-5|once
CATSSDTRYQETQYF
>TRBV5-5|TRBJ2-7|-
CASSRGLADDEQYF
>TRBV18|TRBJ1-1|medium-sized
CASSPGVGGTEAFF
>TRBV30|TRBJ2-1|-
CAWSVQDSRMKGNEQFF
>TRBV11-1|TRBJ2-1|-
CASSGGESSYNEQFF
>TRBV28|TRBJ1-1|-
CASSYRLLRGTEAFF
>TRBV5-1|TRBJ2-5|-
CASSPVRQETQYF
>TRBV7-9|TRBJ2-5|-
CASSSFGQAQETQYF
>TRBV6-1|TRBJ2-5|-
CAGQTGRVETQYF
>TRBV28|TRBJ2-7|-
CASSTPTSAVLPGEQYF
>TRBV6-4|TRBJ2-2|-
CASSPNSLTGELFF
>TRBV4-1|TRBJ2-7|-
CASSRHSAGGSSYEQYF
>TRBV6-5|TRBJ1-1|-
CASSSRHTEAFF
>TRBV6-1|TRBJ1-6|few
CASRGRRTNNSPLHF
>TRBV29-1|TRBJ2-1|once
CSVEGGEGTYNEQFF
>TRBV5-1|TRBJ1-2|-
CASSWAGGSYYGYTF